This T cell receptor beta chain was observed in a study of cytomegalovirus exposure and HLA in healthy donors. In the study overall: The approximately 120 million unique TCR beta sequences, from roughly 170 million T cells, were found by an earlier analysis. From donors who were HLA-typed, an early data release held about 85 million unique TCRs. Study-wide points: A reported reduction in N-insertions relative to the roughly 670-donor mean was seen in an Asian-associated ancestry cluster in a later analysis. In an earlier analysis, productive rearrangement rates for most beta V segments clustered near 90% or 30%.

With 2 bases clipped from V and 6 bases from J, the junction kept 8 bases outside the gene matches. In germline, CDR1 is SGHNT, CDR2 YENEEA. The CDR3 runs to 15 residues. PCR primers comprised 60 Vbeta and 13 Jbeta primers. The assay was immunoSEQ multiplex PCR, and TCRdb's table has in-frame clones only and misses some. The sample gives approximately 130,000 clones, roughly 80% of which show up once; more than 0.9% is in the top ten. As for this clone: Its antigen remains unknown.

The chain employs TRBV11-3 and TRBJ2-3; 7 nucleotides line up with TRBD2. The receptor's source is a boy younger than 18 in good health and CMV-seronegative. The source material was PBMCs. CDR3 in DNA: TGTGCCAGCAGCTTACGGATAGCGGGCGCGGATACGCAGTATTTT. Translating it yields CASSLRIAGADTQYF.